Described below is a single TCR beta chain sequence and its context. The sample is drawn from a study of blood T cell repertoires in COVID-19. Study summary: COVID-19 samples, acute and convalescent, were from the United States, Italy and Spain. T cells, B-cell-depleted T cells, or PBMCs supplied cDNA or gDNA.

Original processing notes: Reference gene primer amplification gave nucleated cell count estimates. Method: immunoSEQ multiplex PCR; TCRdb's copy keeps in-frame clones and lacks some. That table gives V, J and clone size, and the DNA gave D and trimming. The top ten clones hold 0.6% to 0.65% of a sample with some 150,000 clones, about 85% of them seen once. Seattle participants joined during active infection and were tracked over time. Losses at the gene ends were 1 base for V and 4 bases for J; bases not matched to a gene: 4. Germline V lookup: CDR1 LGHDT, CDR2 YNNKEL (reference sequence). The CDR3 totals 15 residues.

The chain is built from TRBV3-1 (or the pseudogene TRBV3-2) and TRBJ2-5, with 9 bases matching TRBD1. Sample: peripheral blood. This sequence originates from a man aged 55 to 70 with COVID-19, enrolled during active disease. CDR3 sequence (DNA): TGTGCCAGCAGCCAAGGCCCGGACAGGGGAGAGACCCAGTACTTC. It codes for CASSQGPDRGETQYF.